A selection of T cell receptor beta chains follows, all from one sample in a study of CD8 T cells in ankylosing spondylitis. TCRdb re-derived calls from the 5' RACE reads in MiXCR, one entry per CDR3 protein. The table lists roughly 30,000 distinct CDR3 sequences, 13% to 15% of them singletons, with 36% in the top ten. Material for sequencing was blood. The receptors here all came from a male donor with ankylosing spondylitis or in good health (not recorded which). Both conserved end residues are part of each CDR3. D genes are given only for firm matches. Only part of the rows carry a size: once, few, many, or a class if the clone is expanded.

j_gene	v_gene	abundance	d_gene	CDR3aa	CDR3nt
TRBJ2-5	TRBV7-9	few	-	CASAQGETQYF	TGTGCCAGCGCACAGGGAGAGACCCAGTACTTC
TRBJ1-5	TRBV20-1	-	-	CSAGGKTDQPQHF	TGCAGTGCGGGGGGGAAGACCGATCAGCCCCAGCATTTT
TRBJ2-7	TRBV5-1	few	TRBD1	CASSLGLRDRDREQYF	TGCGCCAGCAGCTTGGGGTTACGGGACAGGGATCGCGAGCAGTACTTC
TRBJ1-4	TRBV29-1	few	-	CSVGLTASHEKLFF	TGCAGCGTTGGGCTTACAGCGTCCCATGAAAAACTGTTTTTT
TRBJ2-5	TRBV6-2/TRBV6-3	-	-	CASLPPWSSQETQYF	TGTGCCAGCCTCCCTCCTTGGTCCTCTCAAGAGACCCAGTACTTC
TRBJ2-3	TRBV12-3/TRBV12-4	many	-	CASRWGPSTDTQYF	TGTGCCAGCAGGTGGGGACCGAGCACAGATACGCAGTATTTT
TRBJ2-2	TRBV14	few	-	CASSQDLAAMNTGELFF	TGTGCCAGCAGCCAAGATCTGGCGGCTATGAACACCGGGGAGCTGTTTTTT
TRBJ1-6	TRBV5-1	once	TRBD1	CASSSGQAGNSPLHF	TGCGCCAGCAGCTCCGGACAGGCGGGGAATTCACCCCTCCACTTT
TRBJ1-1	TRBV28	few	-	CASSSGRGRAFF	TGTGCCAGCAGTTCCGGGAGGGGGAGAGCTTTCTTT
TRBJ2-2	TRBV24-1	few	TRBD2	CATSDPRTSGRTGELFF	TGTGCCACCAGTGACCCTCGGACTAGCGGGCGGACCGGGGAGCTGTTTTTT
TRBJ2-5	TRBV20-1	-	-	CSASSTGRSQETQYF	TGCAGTGCTAGTAGTACCGGGCGCTCCCAAGAGACCCAGTACTTC
TRBJ2-4	TRBV5-1	few	TRBD1	CASSLGTGAAVEF	TGCGCCAGCAGCTTGGGGACAGGGGCCGCGGTCGAGTTC
TRBJ2-3	TRBV5-1	few	TRBD2	CASSLRTSGSTDTQYF	TGCGCCAGCAGCTTACGGACTAGCGGGAGCACAGATACGCAGTATTTT
TRBJ2-3	TRBV7-2	-	-	CASSEVWGTDTQYF	TGTGCCAGCAGCGAGGTATGGGGCACAGATACGCAGTATTTT
TRBJ2-1	TRBV2	medium-sized	-	CASSEGLGNEQFF	TGTGCCAGCAGTGAAGGGTTGGGGAATGAGCAGTTCTTC
TRBJ2-1	TRBV10-2	-	-	CASSGSGVNEQFF	TGCGCCAGCAGTGGGTCGGGAGTTAATGAGCAGTTCTTC
TRBJ2-2	TRBV27	-	-	CASSLGTHNTGELFF	TGTGCCAGCAGTTTAGGGACACACAACACCGGGGAGCTGTTTTTT